This entry lists 26 T cell receptor beta chains sequenced from one sample in a study of blood T cell repertoires in COVID-19. Method: immunoSEQ multiplex PCR; TCRdb's copy keeps in-frame clones and lacks some. The repertoire holds about 100,000 clones, with around nine tenths as singletons. The sequenced sample consisted of peripheral blood. These receptors all stem from a man aged 50 to 60 with active or convalescent COVID-19.

The CDR3 nucleotides read TGTGCCAGCAGCCTGGACAGGGAGACTGAAGCTTTCTTT. Translation gives CASSLDRETEAFF. The chain links TRBV6-5 to TRBJ1-1; 8 bases match TRBD1. Germline CDR1 and CDR2: MNHEY and SVGAGI. The CDR3 is 13 amino acids. V shed 6 bases, J shed 5 bases, and the junction held 5 bases outside the gene matches.

The chain combines TRBV23-1 with TRBJ1-1; D is unresolved. TRBV23-1 is known as an ORF, though its function is uncertain. With 9 bases removed from V and 4 bases from J, the gap between germline ends came to 15 bases. The CDR3 contains 13 residues. CDR3 nucleotide sequence: TGCGCCAGTCACACGCCCGAGGGCACTGAAGCTTTCTTT. This translates into CASHTPEGTEAFF.

The V gene is TRBV5-1, the J gene TRBJ1-5; TRBD1 is a possible D gene (5 bases). The germline gives CDR1 SGHRS, CDR2 YFSETQ. This CDR3 spans 14 amino acids. The V end lost 2 bases, the J end lost 3 bases, and 9 bases lay between the germline ends. The chain's CDR3 is CASSFGGTNQPQHF. CDR3 coding DNA: TGCGCCAGCAGCTTCGGGGGGACCAATCAGCCCCAGCATTTT.

The sample holds one count of this clone. CDR3 sequence: CASSYGTLSSYEQYF. Written as DNA, the CDR3 is TGTGCCAGCAGTTACGGTACACTAAGCTCCTACGAGCAGTACTTC. The chain couples TRBV6-2 or TRBV6-3 to TRBJ2-7, with no clear D. Looked up from germline, CDR1 is MNHEY and CDR2 is SVGEGT. CDR3 size: 15 residues. The germline V and J ends were trimmed by 2 bases and 0 bases, with 11 bases remaining between them.

The chain combines TRBV30 with TRBJ1-4; D perhaps matches TRBD1 (5 bases). Germline CDR1 and CDR2: GTSNPN and SVGIG (reference sequence). The CDR3 totals 13 residues. Trimming stripped 5 bases from V and 7 bases from J, with 14 bases between. The chain's CDR3 is CAWSGQGIEKLFF. The CDR3 DNA reads TGTGCCTGGTCCGGGCAGGGAATTGAAAAACTGTTTTTT. Together with reference TRBV30 and TRBJ1-4, the CDR3 gives the full variable domain: SQTIHQWPATLVQPVGSPLSLECTVEGTSNPNLYWYRQAAGRGLQLLFYSVGIGQISSEVPQNLSASRPQDRQFILSSKKLLLSDSGFYLCAWSGQGIEKLFFGSGTQLSVL.

Concerning this clone: Sequence at one end of the junction differs from germline and may be a read error. The V gene is TRBV27, the J gene TRBJ1-1, with TRBD1 matching 9 bases. The V gene's germline CDR1 is MNHEY and CDR2 SMNVEV (reference sequence). The CDR3 is 14 amino acids. The CDR3 here is CASYRGRLNTEAFF. The CDR3 bases are TGCGCCAGTTACAGGGGGCGCCTGAACACTGAAGCTTTCTTT.

The V and J genes are TRBV5-1 and TRBJ1-1; 7 bases fit TRBD1. V shed 4 bases, J shed 3 bases, and the junction held 9 bases outside the gene matches. Germline V gene lookup returns CDR1 SGHRS and CDR2 YFSETQ. There are 15 residues in the CDR3. CDR3 sequence reads: CASSPGQVSYTEAFF. CDR3 DNA: TGCGCCAGCAGCCCTGGACAGGTGTCGTACACTGAAGCTTTCTTT. Supplemented by reference TRBV5-1 and TRBJ1-1, the full variable domain reads KAGVTQTPRYLIKTRGQQVTLSCSPISGHRSVSWYQQTPGQGLQFLFEYFSETQRNKGNFPGRFSGRQFSNSRSEMNVSTLELGDSALYLCASSPGQVSYTEAFFGQGTRLTVV.

This chain uses TRBV12-2 with TRBJ1-5; the D call TRBD1 from the table was never checked on the DNA. TRBV12-2 is given as a pseudogene. CDR3 length: 17 amino acids. The DNA of the CDR3 is TGTGCAAGTCGCTTAGCCGACAGGGGGCTCAACAATCAGCCCCAGCATTTT. Translation: CASRLADRGLNNQPQHF.

At least ten counts were recorded for this clone. This specimen includes other DNA sequences encoding the same CDR3. The chain recombines TRBV5-1 with TRBJ2-7; the D gene is possibly TRBD1 (9 bases). This CDR3 comprises 15 residues. The germline gives CDR1 SGHRS, CDR2 YFSETQ. Trimming took 4 bases from V and 3 from J, leaving 17 bases between them. This CDR3 is CASSPGGTGNYEQYF. The CDR3 DNA reads TGCGCCAGCAGCCCGGGAGGGACAGGGAACTACGAGCAGTACTTC.

The V call is TRBV6-5, the J call TRBJ2-1; 9 bases agree with TRBD1. The CDR3 covers 15 residues. The V segment lost 6 bases and the J segment 4 bases; nucleotides outside the gene matches: 7. Per the germline V gene, CDR1 is MNHEY and CDR2 is SVGAGI. The CDR3 region has the DNA TGTGCCAGCAGACCGGGGACAGGGCGTTACAATGAGCAGTTCTTC. This gives the protein CASRPGTGRYNEQFF.

V is TRBV5-1 and J is TRBJ2-4; D perhaps matches TRBD2 (5 bases). This CDR3 comprises 14 residues. Trimming removed 4 bases from V and 8 bases from J, with 16 bases in between. The V gene's germline CDR1 is SGHRS and CDR2 YFSETQ. The CDR3 reads CASSPWSTGDIQYF. For the CDR3, the DNA is TGCGCCAGCAGCCCCTGGTCAACCGGGGACATTCAGTACTTC.

The chain has TRBV30 and TRBJ2-2; D is perhaps TRBD1 (6 bases). Deletions cut 4 bases from V and 5 bases from J, with 11 bases between. CDR1 and CDR2 from the germline V gene are GTSNPN and SVGIG (reference sequence). The CDR3 has 13 amino acids. CDR3 region: CAWNQGRTGELFF. DNA for the CDR3: TGTGCCTGGAACCAGGGGCGGACCGGGGAGCTGTTTTTT.

This CDR3 reads CASRDRQLDTQYF. The CDR3 DNA follows: TGTGCCAGCAGGGACAGGCAACTCGATACGCAGTATTTT. The chain couples TRBV25-1 to TRBJ2-3; TRBD1 matches at 7 bases. Germline V gene sequence: CDR1 MGHDK, CDR2 SYGVNS. The CDR3 totals 13 residues. The V segment lost 6 bases and the J segment 6 bases; nucleotides outside the gene matches: 6.

The chain uses TRBV5-1 and TRBJ1-5; D is ambiguous. V lost 1 base to trimming and J lost 0 bases, with 8 bases between them. The germline V gene encodes CDR1 SGHRS and CDR2 YFSETQ. This CDR3 region has 15 residues. This CDR3 reads CASSLMGDSNQPQHF. The CDR3 DNA reads TGCGCCAGCAGCTTGATGGGAGATAGCAATCAGCCCCAGCATTTT.

In nucleotides, the CDR3 is TGTGCCAGTAGTATGCAGACAGGGGTCGGAAACACCATATATTTT. Translation: CASSMQTGVGNTIYF. The chain links TRBV19 to TRBJ1-3; 8 nucleotides line up with TRBD1. CDR1 and CDR2 from the germline V gene are LNHDA and SQIVND (reference sequence). The CDR3 runs to 15 residues. The V segment lost 3 bases and the J segment 4 bases; nucleotides outside the gene matches: 5.

This clone occurred a few times. V usage is TRBV30 and J usage is TRBJ2-6; D ambiguous. Germline-derived CDR1 and CDR2 are GTSNPN and SVGIG (reference sequence). The V end was cut by 0 bases, the J end by 1 base, with 4 bases between. The CDR3 runs 14 residues. This CDR3 is CAWSVGSGANVLTF. The CDR3 DNA reads TGTGCCTGGAGTGTCGGGTCTGGGGCCAACGTCCTGACTTTC.

This clone was recorded only once. V and J are TRBV19 and TRBJ1-1; TRBD1 aligns across 7 bases. The CDR3 is 14 amino acids. Germline values: CDR1 LNHDA, CDR2 SQIVND (reference sequence). V was clipped by 5 bases and J by 1 base; unmatched bases: 4. This CDR3 is CASSFGTANTEAFF. In nucleotides, the CDR3 is TGTGCCAGTAGTTTCGGGACAGCGAACACTGAAGCTTTCTTT.

The chain links TRBV6-4 to TRBJ2-3; 9 bases align to TRBD1. The germline gives CDR1 MRHNA, CDR2 SNTAGT. CDR3 length equals 14 residues. Losses at the gene ends were 6 bases for V and 5 bases for J; bases not matched to a gene: 6. For the CDR3, the DNA is TGTGCCAGCAGCCCGACAGGGGGAGGAGATACGCAGTATTTT. This gives the protein CASSPTGGGDTQYF.

This sequence joins TRBV18 and TRBJ1-1; 10 bases map to TRBD1. V trimming: 6 bases; J trimming: 6 bases; junction bases outside the gene matches: 10. Looked up from germline, CDR1 is KGHSH and CDR2 is LQKENI. The CDR3 consists of 15 residues. The DNA of the CDR3 is TGTGCCAGCTCTCCGTACCGGGACAGGGGACCTGAAGCTTTCTTT. Protein product: CASSPYRDRGPEAFF.

This sequence joins TRBV6-4 and TRBJ1-1, with 10 bases lining up with TRBD1. From germline, CDR1 is MRHNA and CDR2 SNTAGT. With V trimmed by 2 bases and J by 4 bases, 4 bases remained unmatched. CDR3 length: 15 amino acids. CDR3 bases: TGTGCCAGCAGTGACGCGGGACAGGGGTTCACTGAAGCTTTCTTT. It translates to CASSDAGQGFTEAFF.

V gene TRBV6-2 or TRBV6-3 combines with J gene TRBJ1-1; D call uncertain. The CDR3 is made up of 15 amino acids. Trimming shortened V by 4 bases and J by 2 bases, and 14 bases separated the two germline ends. Germline CDR1 MNHEY, CDR2 SVGEGT. CDR3 bases: TGTGCCAGCAGTTTAACCCCTGGACTTAACACTGAAGCTTTCTTT. Protein: CASSLTPGLNTEAFF.

This clone was seen more than once but under ten times. The chain is built from TRBV2 and TRBJ1-6; D is uncertain. The CDR3 sequence is 12 residues long. Deletions cut 2 bases from V and 7 bases from J, with 3 bases between. Per the germline V gene, CDR1 is SNHLY and CDR2 is FYNNEI. The CDR3, as DNA: TGTGCCAGCAGTGAACTGAATTCACCCCTCCACTTT. This sequence encodes CASSELNSPLHF.

This clone was counted once. J is TRBJ2-2 and V is TRBV7-2; a weak D match, TRBD1 (6 bases). Per germline, CDR1 SGHTA and CDR2 FQGNSA. V was pared by 5 bases and J by 1 base, with 14 bases between. CDR3 length: 16 amino acids. In DNA, the CDR3 is TGTGCCAGCAGCCCACCAGGGGTGTGGAACACCGGGGAGCTGTTTTTT. Amino acid sequence: CASSPPGVWNTGELFF.

The chain carries TRBV18 and TRBJ2-2, with 9 positions matching TRBD2. Germline trimming cut 1 base from V and 3 bases from J; bases unmatched to any gene: 3. This CDR3 is built from 16 residues. Germline loops: CDR1 KGHSH, CDR2 LQKENI. CDR3 in DNA: TGTGCCAGCTCACCACGCGGGGGGGCCTACACCGGGGAGCTGTTTTTT. Its protein is CASSPRGGAYTGELFF.

The chain uses TRBV18 and TRBJ2-7, with a possible D match to TRBD1 (6 bases). Germline V lookup: CDR1 KGHSH, CDR2 LQKENI. CDR3 length: 14 amino acids. V dropped 1 base and J dropped 2 bases, with 9 bases sitting between them. The CDR3 here is CASSPRAGAYEQYF. The CDR3 coding sequence is TGTGCCAGCTCACCACGGGCAGGGGCCTACGAGCAGTACTTC.

This chain links TRBV5-8 with TRBJ2-2, with TRBD2 identical over 7 bases. The CDR3 length is 17 residues. Germline CDR1 is SGHTS and CDR2 is YDEGEE. V trimming: 3 bases; J trimming: 0 bases; junction bases outside the gene matches: 8. CDR3 coding DNA: TGTGCCAGCAGCTCCCCCCCTGGGGGGGCGAACACCGGGGAGCTGTTTTTT. Translation gives CASSSPPGGANTGELFF.